This passage covers 15 T cell receptor beta chains from one sample sequenced in a study of T cell responses to AZD1222 COVID-19 vaccine. The data were produced by immunoSEQ multiplex PCR, yet TCRdb's version contains in-frame clones alone and is incomplete. The table lists 85,000 to 130,000 clones, 85% to 90% of them singletons. The sample was peripheral blood, taken on day 0 of AZD1222 vaccination. These receptors all stem from an adult in good health.

V usage is TRBV5-1 and J usage is TRBJ2-2, with D hard to call. The germline V and J ends were trimmed by 5 bases and 6 bases, with 11 bases remaining between them. In germline, CDR1 is SGHRS, CDR2 YFSETQ. The CDR3 extends over 13 amino acids. CDR3 sequence (DNA): TGCGCCAGCAGGGACCTTACAGCCGGGGAGCTGTTTTTT. Encoded protein: CASRDLTAGELFF.

The CDR3 DNA sequence: TGTGCCAGCACCTCAAGCTACGAGCAGTACTTC. Its protein is CASTSSYEQYF. The V and J genes are TRBV28 and TRBJ2-7; D unclear. This CDR3 has 11 residues. Trimming removed 7 bases at V and 3 bases at J, with 7 bases between. In germline, CDR1 is MDHEN, CDR2 SYDVKM.

The CDR3 sequence is CASRIEGSTDTQYF. The CDR3 region has the DNA TGCGCCAGCAGGATAGAAGGTAGCACAGATACGCAGTATTTT. The gene calls are TRBV5-1 and TRBJ2-3; D unresolved. In germline, CDR1 is SGHRS, CDR2 YFSETQ. This CDR3 spans 14 amino acids. Trimming cost V 5 bases and J 0 bases, with 10 bases left between them.

This chain joins TRBV19 and TRBJ2-1, with 7 bases lining up with TRBD1. The CDR3 spans 14 residues. Germline CDR1 and CDR2: LNHDA and SQIVND (reference sequence). V lost 9 bases and J lost 5; bases outside the gene matches: 10. The CDR3 DNA sequence: TGTGCCAGCAGCCATCGGGACAGTGACAATGAGCAGTTCTTC. Encoded protein: CASSHRDSDNEQFF. The complete variable domain, with remaining parts taken from reference TRBV19 and TRBJ2-1, reads DGGITQSPKYLFRKEGQNVTLSCEQNLNHDAMYWYRQDPGQGLRLIYYSQIVNDFQKGDIAEGYSVSREKKESFPLTVTSAQKNPTAFYLCASSHRDSDNEQFFGPGTRLTVL.

This clone was seen once. The chain combines TRBV11-3 with TRBJ2-5, with TRBD2 matching over 8 bases. CDR1 SGHNT and CDR2 YENEEA come from the germline V gene. The CDR3 covers 16 residues. V lost 5 bases, J lost 5 bases, and 13 bases stayed unmatched. DNA for the CDR3: TGTGCCAGCAGCGCCAGGGCCAGCGGGAGCCGGGAGACCCAGTACTTC. It specifies CASSARASGSRETQYF.

V is TRBV13 and J is TRBJ2-5; D is possibly TRBD2 (7 bases). V lost 6 bases, J lost 3 bases, and 17 bases lay in between. The CDR3 covers 15 residues. The germline gives CDR1 PRHDT, CDR2 FYEKMQ (reference sequence). CDR3 protein: CASSSGGAPKETQYF. Here the CDR3 DNA reads TGTGCCAGCAGTTCTGGGGGGGCACCTAAAGAGACCCAGTACTTC.

This rearrangement joins TRBV4-1 to TRBJ2-3, with TRBD2 identical over 11 bases. V shed 0 bases, J shed 4 bases, and the junction held 18 bases outside the gene matches. The CDR3 is made up of 21 amino acids. Germline lookup yields CDR1 MGHRA and CDR2 YSYEKL. This CDR3 is CASSQDVGLAGGPPWPDTQYF. The CDR3 bases are TGCGCCAGCAGCCAAGATGTAGGCCTAGCGGGGGGTCCACCCTGGCCAGATACGCAGTATTTT.

The CDR3, as DNA: TGTGCCAGCAGCCTGGCGGGTTTCTCCTACGAGCAGTACTTC. Amino acids: CASSLAGFSYEQYF. The chain couples TRBV27 to TRBJ2-7, with a tentative D call TRBD2 (5 bases). There are 14 residues in the CDR3. Germline V gene sequence: CDR1 MNHEY, CDR2 SMNVEV (reference sequence). V was cut by 6 bases and J by 0 bases, with 12 bases left in between.

CDR3 protein: CASSTGQGWGTGELFF. In DNA form, the CDR3 reads TGTGCCAGTAGTACGGGACAGGGGTGGGGGACCGGGGAGCTGTTTTTT. The gene calls are TRBV19 and TRBJ2-2, with TRBD1 identical over 10 bases. CDR3 length: 16 residues. Germline-derived CDR1 and CDR2 are LNHDA and SQIVND (reference sequence). Unmatched junction bases numbered 7, after V lost 4 bases and J lost 5 bases.

This chain connects TRBV5-1 to TRBJ2-7; TRBD2 might be the D (6 bases). V lost 0 bases and J 0 bases, leaving 13 bases between the germline ends. CDR3 length: 16 residues. Germline CDR1 is SGHRS and CDR2 is YFSETQ. The DNA for the CDR3 is TGCGCCAGCAGCTTGGAAGTCCGGGGGAGCTCCTACGAGCAGTACTTC. It specifies CASSLEVRGSSYEQYF. Together with reference TRBV5-1 and TRBJ2-7, the CDR3 gives the full variable domain: KAGVTQTPRYLIKTRGQQVTLSCSPISGHRSVSWYQQTPGQGLQFLFEYFSETQRNKGNFPGRFSGRQFSNSRSEMNVSTLELGDSALYLCASSLEVRGSSYEQYFGPGTRLTVT.

The V gene is TRBV7-8, the J gene TRBJ2-5; 7 positions match TRBD1. Trimming cost V 4 bases and J 3 bases; bases outside gene matches: 11. This CDR3 is 16 amino acids long. CDR1 is SGHVS and CDR2 is FQNEAQ in the germline V gene. CDR3 DNA sequence: TGTGCCAGCAGCTCCGAGAGGGGGCCTAGAGAAGAGACCCAGTACTTC. This encodes CASSSERGPREETQYF.

This clone appeared a few times. The chain carries TRBV29-1 and TRBJ1-4, with 7 bases identical to TRBD1. V trimming: 4 bases; J trimming: 8 bases; junction bases outside the gene matches: 7. The CDR3 is 13 amino acids. From germline, CDR1 is SQVTM and CDR2 ANQGSEA. The CDR3 region is CSVAYRGGEKLFF. The CDR3 nucleotides read TGCAGCGTTGCATACAGGGGTGGAGAAAAACTGTTTTTT.

The rearrangement links TRBV3-1 (or the pseudogene TRBV3-2) to TRBJ2-3; TRBD1 might be the D (6 bases). Between the trimmed V and J ends, which lost 7 bases and 1 base, there was a span of 9 bases. This CDR3 is built from 13 residues. Germline lookup yields CDR1 LGHDT and CDR2 YNNKEL (reference sequence). The DNA for the CDR3 is TGTGCCAGCAAGTGGACAGGCACAGATACGCAGTATTTT. This gives the protein CASKWTGTDTQYF.

V is TRBV5-1 and J is TRBJ1-2; the D gene is possibly TRBD1 (5 bases). CDR3 length equals 13 residues. Trimming stripped 0 bases from V and 6 bases from J, with 9 bases between. CDR1 is SGHRS and CDR2 is YFSETQ in the germline V gene. The CDR3 reads CASSLEQAHGYTF. CDR3 nucleotides: TGCGCCAGCAGCTTGGAACAGGCTCATGGCTACACCTTC. Based on the CDR3 plus reference TRBV5-1 and TRBJ1-2, the full variable domain is KAGVTQTPRYLIKTRGQQVTLSCSPISGHRSVSWYQQTPGQGLQFLFEYFSETQRNKGNFPGRFSGRQFSNSRSEMNVSTLELGDSALYLCASSLEQAHGYTFGSGTRLTVV.

This clone appeared once. The chain is built from TRBV5-8 and TRBJ2-2; no definite D call. The germline V gene encodes CDR1 SGHTS and CDR2 YDEGEE. V shed 0 bases and J shed 0 bases, with 6 bases lying between them. This CDR3 is built from 15 residues. CDR3 loop: CASSLAPTNTGELFF. CDR3 coding DNA: TGTGCCAGCAGCTTGGCCCCTACGAACACCGGGGAGCTGTTTTTT.